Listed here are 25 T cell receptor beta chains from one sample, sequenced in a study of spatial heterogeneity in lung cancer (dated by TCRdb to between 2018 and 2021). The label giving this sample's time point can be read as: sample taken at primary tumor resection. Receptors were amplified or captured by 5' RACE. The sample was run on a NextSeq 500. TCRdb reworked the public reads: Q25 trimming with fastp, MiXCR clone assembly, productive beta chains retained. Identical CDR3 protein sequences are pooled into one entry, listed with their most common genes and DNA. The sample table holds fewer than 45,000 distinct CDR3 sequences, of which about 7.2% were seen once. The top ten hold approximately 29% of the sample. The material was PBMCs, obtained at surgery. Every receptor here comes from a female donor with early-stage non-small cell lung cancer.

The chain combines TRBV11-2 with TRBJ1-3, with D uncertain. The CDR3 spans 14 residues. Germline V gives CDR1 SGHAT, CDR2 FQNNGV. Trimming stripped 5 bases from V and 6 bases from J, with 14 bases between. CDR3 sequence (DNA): TGTGCCAGCAGCCCAGGAGGGTTCCTAAACACCATATATTTT. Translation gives CASSPGGFLNTIYF.

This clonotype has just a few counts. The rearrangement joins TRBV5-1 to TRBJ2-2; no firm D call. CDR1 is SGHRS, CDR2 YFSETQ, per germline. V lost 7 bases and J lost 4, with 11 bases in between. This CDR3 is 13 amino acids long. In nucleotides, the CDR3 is TGCGCCAGCCAACCGGGCGGCACCGGGGAGCTGTTTTTT. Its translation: CASQPGGTGELFF.

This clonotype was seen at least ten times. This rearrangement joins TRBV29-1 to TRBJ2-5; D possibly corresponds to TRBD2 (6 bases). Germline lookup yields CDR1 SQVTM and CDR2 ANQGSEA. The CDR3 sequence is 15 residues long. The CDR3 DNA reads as TGCAGTTGCGGTGGGGGAGGTAGAAGCCAAGAGACCCAGTACTTC. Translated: CSCGGGGRSQETQYF.

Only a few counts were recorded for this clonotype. CDR3 in DNA: TGCAGTGCCCCGCTCCCTAACAGGGGGCGAGGAGAGACCCAGTACTTC. Its protein is CSAPLPNRGRGETQYF. The chain recombines TRBV20-1 with TRBJ2-5, with TRBD1 matching 9 bases. Germline CDR1 reads DFQATT; CDR2 reads SNEGSKA (reference sequence). The CDR3 has 16 residues. The V and J ends lost 6 bases and 4 bases, in that order; junction bases with no gene match: 15.

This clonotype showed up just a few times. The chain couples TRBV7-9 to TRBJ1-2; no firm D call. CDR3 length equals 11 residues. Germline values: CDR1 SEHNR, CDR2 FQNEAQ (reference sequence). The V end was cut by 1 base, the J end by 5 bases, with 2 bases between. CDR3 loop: CASSLVYGYTF. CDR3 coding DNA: TGTGCCAGCAGCTTAGTTTATGGCTACACCTTC.

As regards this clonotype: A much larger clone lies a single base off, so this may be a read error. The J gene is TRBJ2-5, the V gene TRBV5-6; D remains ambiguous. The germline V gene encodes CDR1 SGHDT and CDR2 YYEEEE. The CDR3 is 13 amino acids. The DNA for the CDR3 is TGTGTCAGCAGCTCGAGGATGGTGGAGACCCAGTACTTC. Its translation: CVSSSRMVETQYF.

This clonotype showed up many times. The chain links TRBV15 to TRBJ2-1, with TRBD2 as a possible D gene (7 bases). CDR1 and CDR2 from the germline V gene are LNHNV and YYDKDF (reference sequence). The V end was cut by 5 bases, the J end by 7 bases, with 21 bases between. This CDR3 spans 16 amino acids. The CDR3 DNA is TGTGCCACCAGCCCCTACCTAGGGAGGGGGGGGAATGAGCAGTTCTTC. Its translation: CATSPYLGRGGNEQFF.

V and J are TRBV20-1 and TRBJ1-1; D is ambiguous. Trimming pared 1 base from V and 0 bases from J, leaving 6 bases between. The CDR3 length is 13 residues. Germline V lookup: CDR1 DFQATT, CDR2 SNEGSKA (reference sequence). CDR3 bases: TGCAGTGCTAGAGTCCCAGTGAACACTGAAGCTTTCTTT. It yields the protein CSARVPVNTEAFF.

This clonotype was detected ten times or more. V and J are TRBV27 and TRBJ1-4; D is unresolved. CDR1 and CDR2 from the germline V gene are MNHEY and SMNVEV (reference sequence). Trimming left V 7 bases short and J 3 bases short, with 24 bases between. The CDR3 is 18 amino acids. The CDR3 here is CASTLTRSAPLANEKLFF. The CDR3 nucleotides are TGTGCCAGCACCCTAACTAGATCTGCTCCATTGGCTAATGAAAAACTGTTTTTT.

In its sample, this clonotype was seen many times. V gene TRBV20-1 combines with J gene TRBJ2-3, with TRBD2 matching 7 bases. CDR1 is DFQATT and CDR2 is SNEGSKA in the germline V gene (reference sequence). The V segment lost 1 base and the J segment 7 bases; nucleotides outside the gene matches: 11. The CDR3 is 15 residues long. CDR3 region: CSARGVSGPAYTQYF. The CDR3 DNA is TGCAGTGCTAGAGGGGTTAGCGGGCCGGCTTATACGCAGTATTTT.

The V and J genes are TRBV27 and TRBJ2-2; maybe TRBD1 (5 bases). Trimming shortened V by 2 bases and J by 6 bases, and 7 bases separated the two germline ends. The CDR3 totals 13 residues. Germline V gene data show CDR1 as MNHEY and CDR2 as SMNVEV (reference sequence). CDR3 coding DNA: TGTGCCAGCAGTTTAGAAGGGGCCGGGGAGCTGTTTTTT. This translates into CASSLEGAGELFF.

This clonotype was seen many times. The CDR3 here is CASSGVGNSPLHF. CDR3 bases: TGTGCCAGCAGCGGGGTGGGGAATTCACCCCTCCACTTT. The V and J genes are TRBV12-3 or TRBV12-4 and TRBJ1-6; D is uncertain. Trimming cost V 6 bases and J 7 bases, with 10 bases left between them. This CDR3 contains 13 residues.

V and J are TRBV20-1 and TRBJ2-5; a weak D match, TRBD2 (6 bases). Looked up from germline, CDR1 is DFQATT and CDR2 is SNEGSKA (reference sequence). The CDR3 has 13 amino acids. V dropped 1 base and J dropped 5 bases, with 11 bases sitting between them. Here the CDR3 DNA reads TGCAGTGCTAGAGTGCATGCGGGGGAGACCCAGTACTTC. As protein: CSARVHAGETQYF.

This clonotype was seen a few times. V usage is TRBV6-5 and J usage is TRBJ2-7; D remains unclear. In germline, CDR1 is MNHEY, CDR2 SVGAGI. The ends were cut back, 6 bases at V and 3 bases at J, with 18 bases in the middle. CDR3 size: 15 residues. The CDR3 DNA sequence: TGTGCCAGCAGCTACGGAGTTGGCTCCGGCTACGAGCAGTACTTC. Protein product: CASSYGVGSGYEQYF.

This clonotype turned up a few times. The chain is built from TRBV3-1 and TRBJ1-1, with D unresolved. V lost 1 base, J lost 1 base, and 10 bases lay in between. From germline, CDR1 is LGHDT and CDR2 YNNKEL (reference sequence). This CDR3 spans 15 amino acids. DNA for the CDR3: TGTGCCAGCAGCCAAGCGCAGGCCGGGAACACTGAAGCTTTCTTT. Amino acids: CASSQAQAGNTEAFF.

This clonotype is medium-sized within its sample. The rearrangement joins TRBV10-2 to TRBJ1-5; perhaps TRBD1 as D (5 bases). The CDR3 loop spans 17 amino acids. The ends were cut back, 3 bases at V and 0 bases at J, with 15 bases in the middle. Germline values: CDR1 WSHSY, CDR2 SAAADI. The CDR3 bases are TGCGCCAGCAGTGATACGGGGGGTCCCTATAGCAATCAGCCCCAGCATTTT. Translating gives CASSDTGGPYSNQPQHF.

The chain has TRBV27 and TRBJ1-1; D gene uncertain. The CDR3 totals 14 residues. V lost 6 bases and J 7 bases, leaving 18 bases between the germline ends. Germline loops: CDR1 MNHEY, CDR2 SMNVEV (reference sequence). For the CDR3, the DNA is TGTGCCAGCAGGGCAACTCGAGGATCAATTGAAGCTTTCTTT. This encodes CASRATRGSIEAFF.

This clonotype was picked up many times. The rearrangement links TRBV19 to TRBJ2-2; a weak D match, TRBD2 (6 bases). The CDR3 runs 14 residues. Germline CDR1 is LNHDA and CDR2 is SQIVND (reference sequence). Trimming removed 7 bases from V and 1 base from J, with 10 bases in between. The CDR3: CASNLARNTGELFF. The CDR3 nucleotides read TGTGCCAGTAATCTAGCGAGGAACACCGGGGAGCTGTTTTTT. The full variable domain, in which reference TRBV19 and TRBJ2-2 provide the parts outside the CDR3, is DGGITQSPKYLFRKEGQNVTLSCEQNLNHDAMYWYRQDPGQGLRLIYYSQIVNDFQKGDIAEGYSVSREKKESFPLTVTSAQKNPTAFYLCASNLARNTGELFFGEGSRLTVL.

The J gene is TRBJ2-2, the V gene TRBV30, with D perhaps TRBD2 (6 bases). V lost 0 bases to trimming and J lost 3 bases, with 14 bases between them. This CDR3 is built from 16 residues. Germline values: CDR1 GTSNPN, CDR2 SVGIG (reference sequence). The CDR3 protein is CAWSVPGEVYTGELFF. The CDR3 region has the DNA TGTGCCTGGAGTGTACCTGGGGAGGTTTACACCGGGGAGCTGTTTTTT.

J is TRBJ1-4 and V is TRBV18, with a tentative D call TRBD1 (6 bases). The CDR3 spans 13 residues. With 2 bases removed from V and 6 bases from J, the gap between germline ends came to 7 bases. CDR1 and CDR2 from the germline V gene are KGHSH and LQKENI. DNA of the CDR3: TGTGCCAGCTCACCAAGGGGGTATGAAAAACTGTTTTTT. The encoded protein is CASSPRGYEKLFF.

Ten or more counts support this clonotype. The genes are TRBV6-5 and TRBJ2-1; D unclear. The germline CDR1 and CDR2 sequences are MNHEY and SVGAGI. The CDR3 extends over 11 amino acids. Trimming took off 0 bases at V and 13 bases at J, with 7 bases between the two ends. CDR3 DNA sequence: TGTGCCAGCAGTTACTCCAGGCCCCAGTTCTTC. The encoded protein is CASSYSRPQFF.

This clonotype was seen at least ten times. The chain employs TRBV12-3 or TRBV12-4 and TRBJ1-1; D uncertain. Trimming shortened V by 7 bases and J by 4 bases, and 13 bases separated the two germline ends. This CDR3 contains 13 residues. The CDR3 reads CASTYTRSTEAFF. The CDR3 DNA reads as TGTGCCAGCACCTACACGCGGAGCACTGAAGCTTTCTTT.

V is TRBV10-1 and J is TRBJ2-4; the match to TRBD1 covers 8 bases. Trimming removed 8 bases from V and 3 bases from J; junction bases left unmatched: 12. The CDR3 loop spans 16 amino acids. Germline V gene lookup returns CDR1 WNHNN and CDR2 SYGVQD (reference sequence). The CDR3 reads CASFLSRDRGKNIQYF. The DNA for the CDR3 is TGCGCCAGCTTTCTATCCCGCGACAGGGGCAAAAACATTCAGTACTTC.

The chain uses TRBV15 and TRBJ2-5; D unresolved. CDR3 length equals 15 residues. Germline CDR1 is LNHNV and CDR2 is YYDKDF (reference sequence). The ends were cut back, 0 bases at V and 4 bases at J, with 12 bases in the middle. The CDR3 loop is CATSRDPFERETQYF. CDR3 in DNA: TGTGCCACCAGCAGAGACCCCTTCGAAAGAGAGACCCAGTACTTC.

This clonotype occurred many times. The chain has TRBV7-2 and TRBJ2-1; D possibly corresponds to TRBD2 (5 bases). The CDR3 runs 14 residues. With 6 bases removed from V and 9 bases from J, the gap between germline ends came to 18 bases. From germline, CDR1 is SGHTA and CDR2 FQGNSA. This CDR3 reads CASRLRATWGEQFF. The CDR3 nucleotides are TGTGCCAGCAGATTGCGGGCCACCTGGGGTGAGCAGTTCTTC.